This is a list of T cell receptor beta chains from one sample in a study of blood T cell repertoires in COVID-19. Profiled with immunoSEQ multiplex PCR; TCRdb holds only in-frame clones, not every one. Of about 180,000 clones detected, 86% appear once; the ten largest clones hold 5.5% to 7%. The sequenced sample was peripheral blood. These receptors were collected from a man between 50 and 59 years old with active or convalescent COVID-19. CDR3s include the opening cysteine and the closing phenylalanine or tryptophan. The order of the fields is clone size, D gene, V gene, J gene, CDR3 DNA, CDR3 protein. A D gene is named only where the DNA matches it firmly. Not all rows give a size; the values are once, few, many and, for expanded clones, a class.

>NA|NA|TRBV29-1|TRBJ1-2
TGCAGCGCCCAGGGTAGTACGTTTGGCTACACCTTC
CSAQGSTFGYTF
>NA|TRBD1|TRBV29-1|TRBJ1-6
TGCAGCGTCCTAAGTGACAGGGATAATTCACCCCTCCACTTT
CSVLSDRDNSPLHF
>NA|TRBD1|TRBV2|TRBJ2-3
TGTGCCAGCAGTCTATTGGGACAGTCCGCGACAGATACGCAGTATTTT
CASSLLGQSATDTQYF
>NA|NA|TRBV5-1|TRBJ1-2
TGCGCCAGCAGCTTGGGGGTTACAGGGAGAGGCGCTGGTGGCTACACCTTC
CASSLGVTGRGAGGYTF
>few|NA|TRBV4-3|TRBJ1-2
TGCGCCAGCACCTCTCGGGGGAGGGATGGCTACACCTTC
CASTSRGRDGYTF
>few|TRBD2|TRBV11-3|TRBJ2-2
TGTGCCAGCAGCTCTCTGGGACTAGCCACCGGGGAGCTGTTTTTT
CASSSLGLATGELFF
>NA|TRBD2|TRBV27|TRBJ2-3
TGTGCCAGCAGTTTAATGGCGACTAGCCAACCGGCAGATACGCAGTATTTT
CASSLMATSQPADTQYF
>NA|NA|TRBV9|TRBJ1-2
TGTGCCAGCAGCTCAGGGCAGAAAGGCTATGGCTACACCTTC
CASSSGQKGYGYTF
>NA|TRBD2|TRBV19|TRBJ2-2
TGTGCCAGTACGCTAAGTCTAGCGGGGCGCACCGGGGAGCTGTTTTTT
CASTLSLAGRTGELFF
>NA|NA|TRBV6-5|TRBJ1-1
TGTGCCAGCAGTAAGGGGTTGAACACTGAAGCTTTCTTT
CASSKGLNTEAFF
>NA|NA|TRBV7-2|TRBJ1-5
TGTGCCAGCAGCTTAGGAGGACAGATCTATCAGCCCCTGCATTTT
CASSLGGQIYQPLHF